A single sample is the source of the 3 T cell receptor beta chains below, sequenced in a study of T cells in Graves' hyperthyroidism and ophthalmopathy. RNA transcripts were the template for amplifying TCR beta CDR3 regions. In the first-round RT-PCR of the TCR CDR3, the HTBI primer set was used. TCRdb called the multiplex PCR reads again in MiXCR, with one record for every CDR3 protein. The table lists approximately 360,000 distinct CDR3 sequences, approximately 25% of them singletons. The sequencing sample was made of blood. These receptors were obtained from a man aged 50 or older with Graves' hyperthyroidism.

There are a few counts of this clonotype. CDR3 amino acids: CASSRQMMNTEAFF. The CDR3 DNA is TGTGCCAGTAGTCGACAGATGATGAACACTGAAGCTTTCTTT. The chain carries TRBV19 and TRBJ1-1; D may be TRBD1 (5 bases). The CDR3 contains 14 residues. Germline CDR1 is LNHDA and CDR2 is SQIVND (reference sequence). Trimming cost V 5 bases and J 0 bases, with 10 bases left between them.

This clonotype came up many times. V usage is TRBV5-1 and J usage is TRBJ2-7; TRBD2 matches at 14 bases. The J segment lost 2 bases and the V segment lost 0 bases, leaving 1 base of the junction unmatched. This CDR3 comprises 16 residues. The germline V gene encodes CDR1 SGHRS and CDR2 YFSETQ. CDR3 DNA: TGCGCCAGCAGCTTGGGGACTAGCGGGAGGACCTACGAGCAGTACTTC. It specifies CASSLGTSGRTYEQYF.

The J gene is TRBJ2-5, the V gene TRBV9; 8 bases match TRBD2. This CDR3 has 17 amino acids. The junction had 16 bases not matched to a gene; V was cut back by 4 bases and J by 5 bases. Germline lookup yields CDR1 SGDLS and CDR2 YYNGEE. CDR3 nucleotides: TGTGCCAGCAGCAGTCACCAATTAGGACTAGCAGAGGAGACCCAGTACTTC. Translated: CASSSHQLGLAEETQYF.